What follows describes a single TCR beta chain. Using immunoSEQ multiplex PCR, the repertoire was profiled, and TCRdb retains in-frame clones only, with some absent. The repertoire holds tens of thousands of clones, with more than 70% as singletons. This entry is derived from a study of blood T cell repertoires in COVID-19. Study context: The analysed material was cDNA or gDNA that came from T cells, B-cell-depleted T cells, or PBMCs.

V lost 4 bases and J 5 bases, leaving 6 bases between the germline ends. This CDR3 has 11 amino acids. Germline V gives CDR1 SGHNT, CDR2 YYREEE (reference sequence). This sequence originates from a man older than 75 with acute or convalescent COVID-19. Input material: peripheral blood. This chain joins TRBV5-4 and TRBJ1-2; D remains ambiguous. The chain's CDR3 is CASSRGYGYTF. Written as DNA, the CDR3 is TGTGCCAGCAGCCGCGGGTATGGCTACACCTTC.